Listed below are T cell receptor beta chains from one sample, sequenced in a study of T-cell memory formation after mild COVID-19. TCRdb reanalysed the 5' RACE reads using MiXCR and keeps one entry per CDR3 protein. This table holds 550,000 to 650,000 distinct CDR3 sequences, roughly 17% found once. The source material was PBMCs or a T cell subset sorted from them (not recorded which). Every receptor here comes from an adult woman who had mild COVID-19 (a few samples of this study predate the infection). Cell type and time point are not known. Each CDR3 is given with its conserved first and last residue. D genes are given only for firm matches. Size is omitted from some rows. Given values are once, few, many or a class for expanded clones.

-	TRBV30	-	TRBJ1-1	TGTGCCTGGACGCAGAGACTCGGGCCAACTGAAGCTTTCTTT	CAWTQRLGPTEAFF
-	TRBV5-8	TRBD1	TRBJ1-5	TGTGCCAGCAGCTGGGGGACAGGGGGTGTTCAGCCCCAGCATTTT	CASSWGTGGVQPQHF
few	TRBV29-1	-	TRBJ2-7	TGCAGCGTTGAAGATCAAAGATACGAGCAGTACTTC	CSVEDQRYEQYF
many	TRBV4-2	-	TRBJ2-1	TGTGCCAGCAGCCCGGGATACAATGAGCAGTTCTTC	CASSPGYNEQFF
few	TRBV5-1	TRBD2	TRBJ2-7	TGCGCCAGCAGCTCCGGGACTAGCAACTACGAGCAGTACTTC	CASSSGTSNYEQYF
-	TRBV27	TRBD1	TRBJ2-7	TGTGCCAGCAGTTTAAACAGGGGGCGTGGGCAGTACTTC	CASSLNRGRGQYF
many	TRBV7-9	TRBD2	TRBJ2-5	TGTGCCAGCAGCTTGGATAGCGGGCGCGGGGAGACCCAGTACTTC	CASSLDSGRGETQYF
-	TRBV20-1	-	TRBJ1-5	TGCAGTGCTAGTTCCATTCAAAATATTTATCAGCCCCAGCATTTT	CSASSIQNIYQPQHF
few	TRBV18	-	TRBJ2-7	TGTGCCAGCTCACCCGGTGGCCGGAAAGATATTTACGAGCAGTACTTC	CASSPGGRKDIYEQYF
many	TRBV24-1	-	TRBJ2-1	TGTGCCACCAGTGATCGTCTCTACAATGAGCAGTTCTTC	CATSDRLYNEQFF
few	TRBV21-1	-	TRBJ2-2	TGTGCCAGCCCGGACAGGGTTTGGTCCGGGGAGCTGTTTTTT	CASPDRVWSGELFF
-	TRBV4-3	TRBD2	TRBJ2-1	TGCGCCAGCAGCCAGCGGACTAGCGGGGGTAATGAGCAGTTCTTC	CASSQRTSGGNEQFF
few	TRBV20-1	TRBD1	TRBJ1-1	TGCAGTGCTTCACAGGGGATTCACACTGAAGCTTTCTTT	CSASQGIHTEAFF
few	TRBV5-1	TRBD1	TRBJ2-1	TGCGCCAGCAGCTTTTACCCCGGGACAGGGGACAATGAGCAGTTCTTC	CASSFYPGTGDNEQFF
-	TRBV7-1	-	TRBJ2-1	TGTGCCAGCAGCTCAGGGGGTGCGTCCTACAATGAGCAGTTCTTC	CASSSGGASYNEQFF
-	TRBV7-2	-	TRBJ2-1	TGTGCCAGCAGCTTAGTAGGACAGCTGTCCTACAATGAGCAGTTCTTC	CASSLVGQLSYNEQFF
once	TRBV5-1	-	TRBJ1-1	TGCGCCAGCAGCTTGAGTACGGGCGTGGGGAACACTGAAGCTTTCTTT	CASSLSTGVGNTEAFF
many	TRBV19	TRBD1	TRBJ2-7	TGTGCCAGTGGTCCGGGACAGATTTACGAGCAGTACTTC	CASGPGQIYEQYF
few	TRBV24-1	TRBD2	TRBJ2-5	TGTGCCACCAGTGATTTGGGAGCGGGGCAAGAGACCCAGTACTTC	CATSDLGAGQETQYF
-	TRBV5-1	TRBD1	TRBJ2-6	TGCGCCAGCGGCCAGGGGGCTACTGGGGCCAACGTCCTGACTTTC	CASGQGATGANVLTF
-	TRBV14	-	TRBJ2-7	TGTGCCAGCAGCCGGACTTTCCCCTACGAGCAGTACTTC	CASSRTFPYEQYF
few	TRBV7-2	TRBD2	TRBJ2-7	TGTGCCAGCAGCTCGGGACTAGCGGGAGGGATTAAGTGGCAGTACTTC	CASSSGLAGGIKWQYF